This T cell receptor beta chain was captured in a study of CD8 T cells in Susac syndrome. Random-hexamer reverse transcription was applied to roughly 0.5 to 1 ug RNA. The immunoSEQ assay covered 54 Vbeta and 13 Jbeta segments for CDR3. MiXCR, applied by TCRdb to the immunoSEQ multiplex PCR reads, yields one record per CDR3 protein. The sample contains about 170,000 distinct CDR3 sequences, around 93% of which appear only once. The CDR3 has 14 amino acids. V was trimmed by 0 bases and J by 2 bases, leaving 7 bases between them. CDR1 and CDR2 from the germline V gene are SGHRS and YFSETQ. The sample consisted of CD4+ T cells from PBMCs. This clonotype was sampled from a human donor with multiple sclerosis. This chain links TRBV5-1 with TRBJ2-3; D call uncertain. CDR3 in amino acids: CASSLGSDTDTQYF. In DNA, the CDR3 is TGCGCCAGCAGCTTGGGCTCGGACACAGATACGCAGTATTTT.